The 23 T cell receptor beta chains reported below all come from one sample, sequenced in a study of CD8+CD57+ T cells in acquired aplastic anemia. The study profiled TCR beta VDJ and CDR3 using genomic DNA as template. MiXCR, run by TCRdb on the reads, gives a single entry per CDR3 protein. Found here are roughly 150,000 distinct CDR3 sequences, about 48% of them singletons; the top ten hold 0.85% to 1.3%. Material for sequencing was sorted CD4+, CD8+, or CD8+CD57+ T cells (not recorded which) from PBMCs. All receptors derive from a human donor in good health.

This chain's CDR3 is CASSWTGGSEAFF. In DNA, the CDR3 is TGTGCCAGCAGTTGGACAGGGGGCTCTGAAGCTTTCTTT. This chain joins TRBV6-5 and TRBJ1-1, with 11 bases lining up with TRBD1. The V and J ends lost 4 bases and 6 bases, in that order; junction bases with no gene match: 1. The CDR3 has 13 amino acids. Germline CDR1 reads MNHEY; CDR2 reads SVGAGI.

Only a few counts were recorded for this clonotype. A read error may explain this, as a much larger clone is one base away. J is TRBJ1-2 and V is TRBV20-1; D may be TRBD1 (5 bases). There are 13 residues in the CDR3. Germline V gene lookup returns CDR1 DFQATT and CDR2 SNEGSKA (reference sequence). CDR3 in amino acids: CSPAGRGGYGYTF. The CDR3 coding sequence is TGCTCACCGGCGGGACGGGGGGGCTATGGCTACACCTTC.

The V call is TRBV19, the J call TRBJ2-1, with a possible D match to TRBD2 (6 bases). This CDR3 region has 15 residues. CDR1 is LNHDA and CDR2 is SQIVND in the germline V gene (reference sequence). Trimming took off 5 bases at V and 2 bases at J, with 13 bases between the two ends. The CDR3 sequence is CASSLASETYNEQFF. The CDR3 DNA is TGTGCCAGTAGTCTGGCTAGCGAAACCTACAATGAGCAGTTCTTC.

The sample holds one count of this clonotype. This chain links TRBV30 with TRBJ2-7, with 7 nucleotides matching TRBD2. Germline V CDR1 and CDR2: GTSNPN, SVGIG (reference sequence). J gave up 3 bases and V 2 bases, and 4 bases lay outside the gene matches. CDR3 length: 13 amino acids. The CDR3 DNA reads TGTGCCTGGAGTTCGGGGGGAGGCTACGAGCAGTACTTC. It yields the protein CAWSSGGGYEQYF. The complete variable domain, with remaining parts taken from reference TRBV30 and TRBJ2-7, reads SQTIHQWPATLVQPVGSPLSLECTVEGTSNPNLYWYRQAAGRGLQLLFYSVGIGQISSEVPQNLSASRPQDRQFILSSKKLLLSDSGFYLCAWSSGGGYEQYFGPGTRLTVT.

The J gene is TRBJ2-7, the V gene TRBV19, with no clear D. The CDR3 runs 13 residues. Trimming took off 1 base at V and 2 bases at J, with 6 bases between the two ends. Germline V lookup: CDR1 LNHDA, CDR2 SQIVND (reference sequence). The CDR3 sequence: CASSIGQPYEQYF. Written as DNA, the CDR3 is TGTGCCAGTAGTATAGGGCAGCCCTACGAGCAGTACTTC.

This clonotype was counted many times. This sequence joins TRBV19 and TRBJ2-2; D uncertain. Germline V lookup: CDR1 LNHDA, CDR2 SQIVND (reference sequence). V dropped 6 bases and J dropped 5 bases, with 7 bases sitting between them. The CDR3 covers 12 residues. For the CDR3, the DNA is TGTGCCAGTAGGCGGTCGACCGGGGAGCTGTTTTTT. This gives the protein CASRRSTGELFF.

This clonotype was found a few times. The chain carries TRBV10-3 and TRBJ2-2, with a weak D call TRBD1 (6 bases). CDR1 is ENHRY and CDR2 is SYGVKD in the germline V gene. The CDR3 spans 14 residues. Trimming left V 3 bases short and J 4 bases short, with 9 bases between. This CDR3 reads CAISEQGGTGELFF. Written as DNA, the CDR3 is TGTGCCATCAGTGAACAGGGTGGCACCGGGGAGCTGTTTTTT.

This clonotype has a handful of counts. V and J are TRBV10-3 and TRBJ1-6, with 7 nucleotides matching TRBD1. V was clipped by 3 bases and J by 8 bases; unmatched bases: 7. CDR1 ENHRY and CDR2 SYGVKD come from the germline V gene. The CDR3 consists of 15 residues. For the CDR3, the DNA is TGTGCCATCAGTGAAGTCAGGGGGACACATTCACCCCTCCACTTT. Translating gives CAISEVRGTHSPLHF.

This clonotype was detected only a few times. V gene TRBV6-1 combines with J gene TRBJ2-7; 9 bases map to TRBD2. V was pared by 2 bases and J by 0 bases, with 8 bases of the junction left unmatched. Germline V lookup: CDR1 MNHNS, CDR2 SASEGT. The CDR3 loop spans 17 amino acids. The DNA for the CDR3 is TGTGCCAGCAGTGAAACCCCTAGCGGGGCCAGCTCCTACGAGCAGTACTTC. Protein product: CASSETPSGASSYEQYF.

Comments on this clonotype: A much larger clone lies a single base off, so this may be a read error. The CDR3 ends on some other residue instead of the conserved phenylalanine or tryptophan, so this is likely a read error. V usage is TRBV6-1 and J usage is TRBJ2-1; no definite D call. V lost 6 bases and J lost 6, with 6 bases in between. The CDR3 runs to 11 residues. Looked up from germline, CDR1 is MNHNS and CDR2 is SASEGT. The CDR3 DNA reads as TGTGCCAGCAGCCGAGGCAATGAGCAGTTCTCC. Amino acids: CASSRGNEQFS.

Of note for this clonotype: At one end, the junction sequence differs from germline, possibly due to a read error. The chain employs TRBV19 and TRBJ1-2; D gene unclear. Germline V gives CDR1 LNHDA, CDR2 SQIVND (reference sequence). This CDR3 is built from 16 residues. CDR3 sequence reads: CASSIDLRPGNYGYAF. The CDR3 DNA is TGTGCCAGTAGTATAGATCTAAGGCCGGGGAACTATGGCTACGCCTTC.

This clonotype was detected a few times. This sequence joins TRBV7-2 and TRBJ2-7, with a tentative D call TRBD1 (7 bases). The CDR3 runs 13 residues. CDR1 and CDR2 from the germline V gene are SGHTA and FQGNSA. V was clipped by 4 bases and J by 3 bases, with 10 bases between them. This CDR3 is CASSSGGLYEQYF. The CDR3, as DNA: TGTGCCAGCAGCTCAGGGGGGCTCTACGAGCAGTACTTC.

The V and J genes are TRBV20-1 and TRBJ2-7; the D is unclear. Trimming took off 1 base at V and 3 bases at J, with 10 bases between the two ends. The CDR3 spans 13 residues. Germline CDR1 reads DFQATT; CDR2 reads SNEGSKA (reference sequence). The CDR3 nucleotides are TGCAGTGCTAGAGCCCGGGCGGACTACGAGCAGTACTTC. It translates to CSARARADYEQYF.

As for this clonotype: This clone may be a read error of a much larger clone one base away. The chain joins TRBV7-2 to TRBJ1-6, with a tentative D call TRBD1 (6 bases). Germline CDR1 is SGHTA and CDR2 is FQGNSA. The CDR3 consists of 15 residues. The CDR3 DNA sequence: TGTGCCGGCAGCTTAGGGGGACTCCTTAATTCACCCCTCCACTTT. It yields the protein CAGSLGGLLNSPLHF.

The V gene is TRBV5-4, the J gene TRBJ2-3, with D perhaps TRBD1 or TRBD2 (6 bases each). The CDR3 runs 19 residues. The V gene lost 1 base and the J gene lost 2 bases, with 23 bases spanning the gap. The germline V gene encodes CDR1 SGHNT and CDR2 YYREEE (reference sequence). CDR3 amino acids: CASSLRGQPGSGTTDTQYF. In DNA form, the CDR3 reads TGTGCCAGCAGCTTGCGTGGACAGCCGGGTAGCGGAACCACAGATACGCAGTATTTT.

This clonotype was found a few times. Just one base apart from a much larger clone, this may be a read error. The rearrangement uses TRBV20-1 and TRBJ2-5; possible D gene TRBD2, 5 bases. The CDR3 consists of 12 residues. V shed 5 bases and J shed 9 bases, with 16 bases lying between them. The germline gives CDR1 DFQATT, CDR2 SNEGSKA (reference sequence). DNA of the CDR3: TGCAGTGCTTCACCCGGGGTTGAGGCCCAGTACTTC. Translated: CSASPGVEAQYF.

V is TRBV19 and J is TRBJ2-2; possibly TRBD2 for D (6 bases). This CDR3 contains 15 residues. Trimming took 3 bases from V and 4 from J, leaving 12 bases between them. Germline values: CDR1 LNHDA, CDR2 SQIVND (reference sequence). CDR3: CASSINSGVTGELFF. In DNA, the CDR3 is TGTGCCAGTAGTATCAATAGCGGAGTCACCGGGGAGCTGTTTTTT.

The chain employs TRBV5-4 and TRBJ1-2, with TRBD1 as a possible D gene (5 bases). V was shortened by 4 bases and J by 3 bases, with 13 bases between the two germline ends. Germline CDR1 and CDR2: SGHNT and YYREEE (reference sequence). The CDR3 has 14 amino acids. The CDR3 DNA reads TGTGCCAGCAGCCCACCCCCGGGACACTATGGCTACACCTTC. It specifies CASSPPPGHYGYTF.

This rearrangement joins TRBV7-9 to TRBJ2-3, with D uncertain. The CDR3 has 12 residues. Trimming pared 5 bases from V and 6 bases from J, leaving 9 bases between. The germline V gene has CDR1 SEHNR and CDR2 FQNEAQ (reference sequence). CDR3: CASSGVPDTQYF. CDR3 bases: TGTGCCAGCAGCGGCGTCCCGGATACGCAGTATTTT.

The chain links TRBV7-2 to TRBJ2-7; D might be TRBD1 (6 bases). This CDR3 is 12 amino acids long. Germline V gene lookup returns CDR1 SGHTA and CDR2 FQGNSA. Trimming cost V 8 bases and J 4 bases, with 12 bases left between them. Written as DNA, the CDR3 is TGTGCCAGCCGGTCAAGGGGGTACGAGCAGTACTTC. Its translation: CASRSRGYEQYF. The whole variable domain, remainder taken from reference TRBV7-2 and TRBJ2-7, is GAGVSQSPSNKVTEKGKDVELRCDPISGHTALYWYRQSLGQGLEFLIYFQGNSAPDKSGLPSDRFSAERTGGSVSTLTIQRTQQEDSAVYLCASRSRGYEQYFGPGTRLTVT.

V and J are TRBV7-8 and TRBJ1-1, with a possible D match to TRBD1 (5 bases). Per the germline V gene, CDR1 is SGHVS and CDR2 is FQNEAQ. Deletions cut 2 bases from V and 4 bases from J, with 14 bases between. This CDR3 is 15 amino acids long. The CDR3 nucleotides are TGTGCCAGCAGCTTAATGAGGGGTGCGGGCACTGAAGCTTTCTTT. As protein: CASSLMRGAGTEAFF.

This clonotype was recorded many times. The chain recombines TRBV9 with TRBJ2-5; 8 bases fit TRBD1. V shed 0 bases and J 4 bases; nucleotides not matched to a gene: 8. Germline V gene sequence: CDR1 SGDLS, CDR2 YYNGEE. This CDR3 region has 16 residues. The CDR3 coding sequence is TGTGCCAGCAGCGTAGAGCACGGACAGGGAGGAGAGACCCAGTACTTC. It yields the protein CASSVEHGQGGETQYF.

This clonotype has just a few counts. This could be a read error, since a much larger clone is one nucleotide away. This sequence joins TRBV19 and TRBJ1-2; D is uncertain. The CDR3 contains 11 residues. The V end lost 8 bases, the J end lost 5 bases, and 9 bases lay between the germline ends. Germline CDR1 and CDR2: LNHDA and SQIVND (reference sequence). The CDR3 region has the DNA TGTGCCAGTCAGGAGGCTTATGGCTACACCTTC. Its protein is CASQEAYGYTF.